The rows below give T cell receptor beta chains drawn from one sample of a study of identifying expanded T cells in peripheral blood. The data were produced by immunoSEQ multiplex PCR, yet TCRdb's version contains in-frame clones alone and is incomplete. The data contain about 100,000 clones, roughly 89% of them singletons. Sequenced material: blood. These receptors came from a person aged 18-70 years in good health. CDR3s include the opening cysteine and the closing phenylalanine or tryptophan. D genes are given only for firm matches. Size is omitted from some rows. Given values are once, few, many or a class for expanded clones.

cdr3_aa cdr3_nt j_call clone_size d_call v_call
CASSPRDGAYEQYF TGCGCCAGCAGCCCCCGGGACGGGGCCTACGAGCAGTACTTC TRBJ2-7 . . TRBV5-1
CASSIGSGASSYEQYF TGTGCCAGTAGTATTGGTTCCGGGGCTAGCTCCTACGAGCAGTACTTC TRBJ2-7 . . TRBV19
CASSPYRGRAGSSVYNSPLHF TGTGCCAGCAGCCCATACAGGGGCCGAGCTGGAAGTAGCGTCTATAATTCACCCCTCCACTTT TRBJ1-6 . TRBD1 TRBV28
CASSYRATQYF TGTGCCAGCAGTTACAGGGCCACCCAGTACTTC TRBJ2-5 . . TRBV6-6
CASRHRARGYRGAFF TGTGCCAGCAGGCACAGGGCCAGGGGTTATCGGGGGGCTTTCTTT TRBJ1-1 . . TRBV28
CSVEQELPYEQYF TGCAGCGTTGAACAGGAACTTCCCTACGAGCAGTACTTC TRBJ2-7 . . TRBV29-1
CATSRDLSTTDTQYF TGTGCCACCAGCAGAGATCTCAGTACCACAGATACGCAGTATTTT TRBJ2-3 . . TRBV15
CASSRTPGLGTDTQYF TGCGCCAGCAGCCGCACACCGGGACTAGGGACAGATACGCAGTATTTT TRBJ2-3 . TRBD2 TRBV4-1
CARSQYRSSPYEQYF TGCGCCAGAAGTCAATATCGCTCGTCCCCGTACGAGCAGTACTTC TRBJ2-7 . . TRBV23-1
CASSQDARYSNEQFF TGTGCCAGCAGCCAAGACGCACGATATAGCAATGAGCAGTTCTTC TRBJ2-1 once . TRBV7-2
CASSPDYLQETQYF TGTGCCAGCAGTCCGGATTATCTACAAGAGACCCAGTACTTC TRBJ2-5 . . TRBV2
CASSLTVTNYGYTF TGTGCCAGCAGCCTGACTGTGACTAACTATGGCTACACCTTC TRBJ1-2 few . TRBV14
CASSLRRYEQYF TGTGCCAGCAGTTTACGGCGCTACGAGCAGTACTTC TRBJ2-7 . . TRBV28